The entry that follows covers one T cell receptor beta chain sequence. This sample is drawn from a study of blood T cell repertoires in COVID-19. The wider study: The origin of the acute and convalescent COVID-19 samples was the United States, Italy and Spain.

In Seattle, patients joined the study during active infection and were tracked longitudinally. The CDR3 sequence is 14 residues long. Germline V gene lookup returns CDR1 SGHAT and CDR2 FQNNGV. Germline trimming cut 5 bases from V and 4 bases from J; bases unmatched to any gene: 7. Authors' data handling: Amplified reference gene primers provided the basis for estimating nucleated cell counts. Method: immunoSEQ multiplex PCR; TCRdb's copy keeps in-frame clones and lacks some. From that table come the V and J calls and clone size; the DNA was used to work out D and trimming. The repertoire holds roughly 150,000 clones, with 87% as singletons.

This TCR came from a woman in her sixties or seventies with COVID-19, enrolled during active disease. The chain has TRBV11-2 and TRBJ2-7, with TRBD1 matching 8 bases. The specimen was peripheral blood. This CDR3 is CASSPTGDSYEQYF. Written as DNA, the CDR3 is TGTGCCAGCAGCCCGACAGGGGATTCTTACGAGCAGTACTTC.